This record covers a single TCR beta chain. The sample comes from a study of blood T cells in healthy people across ages. The length of the CDR3 is 15 residues. The V and J ends lost 6 bases and 3 bases, in that order; junction bases with no gene match: 4. Looked up from germline, CDR1 is SNHLY and CDR2 is FYNNEI. A second PCR, run for about 7 to 11 cycles, used a sample-barcoded 5' primer plus a J-beta primer mix. MiXCR, applied by TCRdb to the 5' RACE reads, yields one record per CDR3 protein. The sample comprises about 1.6 million distinct CDR3 sequences, around 35% of which are singletons, and roughly 12% rests with the top ten.

The material sequenced was blood. The sequence derives from a woman in her 30s in good health. The V call is TRBV2, the J call TRBJ2-1; 11 bases agree with TRBD2. The CDR3 here is CASRKTSGNYNEQFF. DNA for the CDR3: TGTGCCAGCAGGAAGACTAGCGGGAACTACAATGAGCAGTTCTTC. Full variable domain (rest looked up from reference TRBV2 and TRBJ2-1): EPEVTQTPSHQVTQMGQEVILRCVPISNHLYFYWYRQILGQKVEFLVSFYNNEISEKSEIFDDQFSVERPDGSNFTLKIRSTKLEDSAMYFCASRKTSGNYNEQFFGPGTRLTVL.